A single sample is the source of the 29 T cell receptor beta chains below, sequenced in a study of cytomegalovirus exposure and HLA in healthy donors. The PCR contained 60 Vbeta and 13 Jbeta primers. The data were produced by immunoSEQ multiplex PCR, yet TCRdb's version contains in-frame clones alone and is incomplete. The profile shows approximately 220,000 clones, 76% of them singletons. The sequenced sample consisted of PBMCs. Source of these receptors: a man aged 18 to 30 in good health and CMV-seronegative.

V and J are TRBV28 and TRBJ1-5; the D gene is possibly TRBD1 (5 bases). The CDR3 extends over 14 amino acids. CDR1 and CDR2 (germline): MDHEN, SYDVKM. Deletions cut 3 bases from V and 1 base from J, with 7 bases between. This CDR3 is CASSFRQSNQPQHF. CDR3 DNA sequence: TGTGCCAGCAGTTTTCGACAGAGCAATCAGCCCCAGCATTTT.

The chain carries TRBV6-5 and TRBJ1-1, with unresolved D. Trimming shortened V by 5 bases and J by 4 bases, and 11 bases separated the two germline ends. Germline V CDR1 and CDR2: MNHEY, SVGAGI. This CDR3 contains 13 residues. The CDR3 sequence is CASSEPPGTEAFF. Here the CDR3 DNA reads TGTGCCAGCAGTGAACCCCCGGGCACTGAAGCTTTCTTT.

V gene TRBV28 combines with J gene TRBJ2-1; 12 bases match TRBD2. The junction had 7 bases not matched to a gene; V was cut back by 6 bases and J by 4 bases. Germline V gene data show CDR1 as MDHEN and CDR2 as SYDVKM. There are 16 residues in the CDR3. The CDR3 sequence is CASSNLAGGWYNEQFF. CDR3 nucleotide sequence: TGTGCCAGCAGCAACCTAGCGGGAGGGTGGTACAATGAGCAGTTCTTC.

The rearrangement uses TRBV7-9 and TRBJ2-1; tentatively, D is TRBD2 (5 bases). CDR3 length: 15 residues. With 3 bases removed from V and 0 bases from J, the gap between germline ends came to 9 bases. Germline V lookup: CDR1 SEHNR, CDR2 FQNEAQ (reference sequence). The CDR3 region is CASSLDGSSYNEQFF. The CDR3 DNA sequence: TGTGCCAGCAGCTTGGATGGGAGCTCCTACAATGAGCAGTTCTTC.

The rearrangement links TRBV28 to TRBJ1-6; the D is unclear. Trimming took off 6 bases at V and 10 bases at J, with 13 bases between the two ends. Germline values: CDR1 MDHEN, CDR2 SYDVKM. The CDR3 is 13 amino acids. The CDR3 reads CASSPPGESPLHF. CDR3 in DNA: TGTGCCAGCAGCCCCCCGGGAGAGTCACCCCTCCACTTT.

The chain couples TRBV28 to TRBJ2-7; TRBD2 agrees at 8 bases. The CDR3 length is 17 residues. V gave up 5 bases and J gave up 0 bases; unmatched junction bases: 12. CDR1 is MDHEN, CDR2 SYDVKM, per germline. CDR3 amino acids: CASSPLGRGDSSYEQYF. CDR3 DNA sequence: TGTGCCAGCAGTCCCCTAGGGCGGGGGGATAGCTCCTACGAGCAGTACTTC.

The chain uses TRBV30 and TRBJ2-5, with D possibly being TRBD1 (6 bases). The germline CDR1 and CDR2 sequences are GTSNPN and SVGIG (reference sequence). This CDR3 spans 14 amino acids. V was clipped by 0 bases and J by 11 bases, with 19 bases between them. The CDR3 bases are TGTGCCTGGAGTGTACCGTCAGGGGAATGGGAGCAGTACTTC. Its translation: CAWSVPSGEWEQYF.

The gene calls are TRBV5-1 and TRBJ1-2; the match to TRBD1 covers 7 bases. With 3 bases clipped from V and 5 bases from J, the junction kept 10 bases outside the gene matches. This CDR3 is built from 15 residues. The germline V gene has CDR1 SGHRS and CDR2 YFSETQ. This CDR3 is CASSSTGVSGYGYTF. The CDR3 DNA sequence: TGCGCCAGCAGCTCCACAGGGGTTTCAGGATATGGCTACACCTTC.

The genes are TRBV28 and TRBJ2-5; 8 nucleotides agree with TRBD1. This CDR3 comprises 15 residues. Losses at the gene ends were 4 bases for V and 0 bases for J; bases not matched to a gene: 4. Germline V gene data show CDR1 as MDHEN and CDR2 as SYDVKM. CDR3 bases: TGTGCCAGCAGTTGGGGACAGGTCGACCAAGAGACCCAGTACTTC. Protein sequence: CASSWGQVDQETQYF. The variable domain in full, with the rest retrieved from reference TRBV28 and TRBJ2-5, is DVKVTQSSRYLVKRTGEKVFLECVQDMDHENMFWYRQDPGLGLRLIYFSYDVKMKEKGDIPEGYSVSREKKERFSLILESASTNQTSMYLCASSWGQVDQETQYFGPGTRLLVL.

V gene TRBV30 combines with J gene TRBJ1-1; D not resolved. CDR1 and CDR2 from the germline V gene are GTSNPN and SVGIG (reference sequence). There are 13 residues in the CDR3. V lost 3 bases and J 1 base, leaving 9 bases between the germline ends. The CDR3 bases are TGTGCCTGGAGGGAACAGAAGAACACTGAAGCTTTCTTT. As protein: CAWREQKNTEAFF.

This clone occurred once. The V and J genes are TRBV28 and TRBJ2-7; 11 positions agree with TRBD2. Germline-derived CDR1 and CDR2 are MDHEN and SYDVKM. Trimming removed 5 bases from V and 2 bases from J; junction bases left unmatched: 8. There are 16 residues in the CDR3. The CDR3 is CASSPFGTSGPYEQYF. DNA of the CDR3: TGTGCCAGCAGTCCCTTCGGGACTAGCGGTCCCTACGAGCAGTACTTC.

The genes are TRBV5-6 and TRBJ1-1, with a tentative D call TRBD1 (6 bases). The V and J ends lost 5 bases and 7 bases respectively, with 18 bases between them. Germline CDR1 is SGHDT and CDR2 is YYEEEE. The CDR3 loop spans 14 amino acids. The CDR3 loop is CASSVPGVRGEAFF. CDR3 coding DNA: TGTGCCAGCAGTGTGCCAGGGGTTCGTGGTGAAGCTTTCTTT.

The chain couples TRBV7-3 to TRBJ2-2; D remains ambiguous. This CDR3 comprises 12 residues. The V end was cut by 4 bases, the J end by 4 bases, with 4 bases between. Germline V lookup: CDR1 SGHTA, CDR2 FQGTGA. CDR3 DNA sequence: TGTGCCAGCAGCTCAGGCACCGGGGAGCTGTTTTTT. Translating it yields CASSSGTGELFF. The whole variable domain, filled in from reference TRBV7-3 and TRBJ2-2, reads GAGVSQTPSNKVTEKGKYVELRCDPISGHTALYWYRQSLGQGPEFLIYFQGTGAADDSGLPNDRFFAVRPEGSVSTLKIQRTERGDSAVYLCASSSGTGELFFGEGSRLTVL.

In DNA form, the CDR3 reads TGCAGCGTTACAGGGGTCAACACCGGGGAGCTGTTTTTT. Translation: CSVTGVNTGELFF. The chain combines TRBV29-1 with TRBJ2-2; 7 bases are a match to TRBD1. CDR3 length: 13 amino acids. J gave up 2 bases and V 5 bases, and 2 bases lay outside the gene matches. Looked up from germline, CDR1 is SQVTM and CDR2 is ANQGSEA.

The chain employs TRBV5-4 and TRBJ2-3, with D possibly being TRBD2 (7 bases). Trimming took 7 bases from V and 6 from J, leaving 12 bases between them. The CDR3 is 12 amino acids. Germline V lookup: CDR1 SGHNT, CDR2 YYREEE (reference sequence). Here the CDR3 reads CASRGGGDTQYF. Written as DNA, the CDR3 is TGTGCCAGCCGGGGAGGGGGGGATACGCAGTATTTT.

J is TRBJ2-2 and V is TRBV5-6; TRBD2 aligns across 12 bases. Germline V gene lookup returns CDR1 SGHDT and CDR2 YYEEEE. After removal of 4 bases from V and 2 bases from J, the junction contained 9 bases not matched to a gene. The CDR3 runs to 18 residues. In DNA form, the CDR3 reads TGTGCCAGCAGCCCCCTGACTAGCGGGAGTTCAAACACCGGGGAGCTGTTTTTT. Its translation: CASSPLTSGSSNTGELFF. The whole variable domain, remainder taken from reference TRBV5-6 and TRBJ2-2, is DAGVTQSPTHLIKTRGQQVTLRCSPKSGHDTVSWYQQALGQGPQFIFQYYEEEERQRGNFPDRFSGHQFPNYSSELNVNALLLGDSALYLCASSPLTSGSSNTGELFFGEGSRLTVL.

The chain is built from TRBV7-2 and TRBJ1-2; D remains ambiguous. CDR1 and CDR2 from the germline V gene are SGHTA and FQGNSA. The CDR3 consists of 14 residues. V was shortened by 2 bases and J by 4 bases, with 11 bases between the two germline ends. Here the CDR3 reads CASSLLTGAYGYTF. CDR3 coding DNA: TGTGCCAGCAGCTTACTGACTGGCGCCTATGGCTACACCTTC. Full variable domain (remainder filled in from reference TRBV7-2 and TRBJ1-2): GAGVSQSPSNKVTEKGKDVELRCDPISGHTALYWYRQSLGQGLEFLIYFQGNSAPDKSGLPSDRFSAERTGGSVSTLTIQRTQQEDSAVYLCASSLLTGAYGYTFGSGTRLTVV.

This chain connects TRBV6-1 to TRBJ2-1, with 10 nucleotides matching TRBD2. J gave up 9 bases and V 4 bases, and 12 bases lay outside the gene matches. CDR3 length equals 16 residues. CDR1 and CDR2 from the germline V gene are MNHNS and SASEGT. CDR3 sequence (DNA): TGTGCCAGCAGTGCCAAAGCGGGAGGGCTTGCTCGTGAGCAGTTCTTC. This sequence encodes CASSAKAGGLAREQFF.

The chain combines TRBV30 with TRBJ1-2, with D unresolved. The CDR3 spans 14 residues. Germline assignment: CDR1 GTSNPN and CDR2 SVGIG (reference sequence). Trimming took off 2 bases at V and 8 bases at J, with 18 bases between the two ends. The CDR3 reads CAWSYPDEGGGYTF. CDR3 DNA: TGTGCCTGGAGTTACCCCGATGAAGGAGGCGGCTACACCTTC.

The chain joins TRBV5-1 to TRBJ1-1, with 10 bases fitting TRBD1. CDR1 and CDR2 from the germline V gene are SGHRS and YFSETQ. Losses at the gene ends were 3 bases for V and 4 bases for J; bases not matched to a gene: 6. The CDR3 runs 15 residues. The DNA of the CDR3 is TGCGCCAGCAGCTCAAGGACAGGGGGGACCACTGAAGCTTTCTTT. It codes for CASSSRTGGTTEAFF. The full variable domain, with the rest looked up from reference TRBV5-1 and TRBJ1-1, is KAGVTQTPRYLIKTRGQQVTLSCSPISGHRSVSWYQQTPGQGLQFLFEYFSETQRNKGNFPGRFSGRQFSNSRSEMNVSTLELGDSALYLCASSSRTGGTTEAFFGQGTRLTVV.

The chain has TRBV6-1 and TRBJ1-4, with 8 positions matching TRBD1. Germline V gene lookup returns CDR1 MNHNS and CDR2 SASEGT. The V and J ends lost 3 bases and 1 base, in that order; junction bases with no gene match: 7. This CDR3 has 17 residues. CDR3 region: CASSERDRGITNEKLFF. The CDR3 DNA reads TGTGCCAGCAGTGAGCGAGACAGGGGTATAACTAATGAAAAACTGTTTTTT.

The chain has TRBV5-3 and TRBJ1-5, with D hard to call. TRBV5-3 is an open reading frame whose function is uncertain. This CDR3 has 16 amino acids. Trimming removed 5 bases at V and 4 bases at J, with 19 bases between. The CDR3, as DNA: TGTGCCAGAAGACTCCTCACCCTGAGGGAGAATCAGCCCCAGCATTTT. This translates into CARRLLTLRENQPQHF.

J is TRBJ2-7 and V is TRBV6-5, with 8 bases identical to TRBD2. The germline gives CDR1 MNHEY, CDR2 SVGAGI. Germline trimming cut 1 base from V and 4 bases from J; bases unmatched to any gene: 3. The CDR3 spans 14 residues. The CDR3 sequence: CASSYFSGTYEQYF. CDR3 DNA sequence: TGTGCCAGCAGTTACTTTAGCGGGACTTACGAGCAGTACTTC.

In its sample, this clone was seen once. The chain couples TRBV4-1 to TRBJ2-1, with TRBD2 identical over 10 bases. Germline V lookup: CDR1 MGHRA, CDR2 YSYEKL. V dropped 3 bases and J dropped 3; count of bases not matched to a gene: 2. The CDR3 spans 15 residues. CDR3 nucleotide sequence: TGCGCCAGCAGCCAGGGGACTAGCGACTACAATGAGCAGTTCTTC. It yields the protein CASSQGTSDYNEQFF.

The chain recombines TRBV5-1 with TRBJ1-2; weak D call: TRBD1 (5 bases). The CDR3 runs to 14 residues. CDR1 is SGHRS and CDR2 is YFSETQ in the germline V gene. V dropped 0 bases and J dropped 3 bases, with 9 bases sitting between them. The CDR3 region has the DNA TGCGCCAGCAGCTTGGAGACAGCCCACTATGGCTACACCTTC. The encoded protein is CASSLETAHYGYTF.

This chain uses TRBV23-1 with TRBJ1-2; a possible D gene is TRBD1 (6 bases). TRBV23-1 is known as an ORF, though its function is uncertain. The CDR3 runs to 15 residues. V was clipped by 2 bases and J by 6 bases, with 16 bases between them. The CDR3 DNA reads TGCGCCAGCAGTCAAAGACCACAGGGTGGGAATGGCTACACCTTC. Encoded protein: CASSQRPQGGNGYTF.

The CDR3 bases are TGCGCCAGCAGCCAAGAATGGTGGCGGGAGTACGAGCAGTACTTC. Protein product: CASSQEWWREYEQYF. The chain joins TRBV4-1 to TRBJ2-7; 7 bases are a match to TRBD2. V shed 0 bases and J 4 bases; nucleotides not matched to a gene: 6. The germline CDR1 and CDR2 sequences are MGHRA and YSYEKL. This CDR3 has 15 amino acids.

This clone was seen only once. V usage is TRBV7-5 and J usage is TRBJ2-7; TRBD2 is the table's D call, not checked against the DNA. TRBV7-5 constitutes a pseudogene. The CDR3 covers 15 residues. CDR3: CARSLRGVSVGWQYF. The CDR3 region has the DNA TGTGCCAGAAGCTTACGAGGCGTTTCAGTAGGTTGGCAGTACTTC.

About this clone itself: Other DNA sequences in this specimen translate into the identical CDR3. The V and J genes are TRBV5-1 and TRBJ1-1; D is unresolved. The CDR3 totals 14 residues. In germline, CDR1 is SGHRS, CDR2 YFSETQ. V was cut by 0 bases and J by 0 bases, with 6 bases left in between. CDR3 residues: CASSLARMNTEAFF. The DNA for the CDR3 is TGCGCCAGCAGCTTGGCTAGGATGAACACTGAAGCTTTCTTT.